The next 25 T cell receptor beta chains were all read from a single sample in a study of blood T cells in healthy people across ages. A sample-barcoded 5' primer and a J-beta primer mix were used in a second PCR of roughly 6 to 11 cycles. TCRdb ran MiXCR on the 5' RACE reads and lists one entry per CDR3 protein. The data hold over 600,000 distinct CDR3 sequences, with around 21% observed a single time. The sequenced sample consisted of blood. Receptor source: a man in his 70s in good health.

The rearrangement joins TRBV6-5 to TRBJ1-2, with 7 positions matching TRBD1. Germline V gene data show CDR1 as MNHEY and CDR2 as SVGAGI. The CDR3 consists of 15 residues. Germline trimming cut 5 bases from V and 8 bases from J; bases unmatched to any gene: 14. CDR3 sequence reads: CASSSQRQGLGGYTF. As DNA, the CDR3 is TGTGCCAGCAGTAGCCAGAGACAGGGTTTAGGCGGCTACACCTTC.

This clonotype was found many times. The chain employs TRBV7-2 and TRBJ2-5; tentative D call: TRBD1 (6 bases). Trimming took off 1 base at V and 2 bases at J, with 11 bases between the two ends. The CDR3 consists of 15 residues. Per germline, CDR1 SGHTA and CDR2 FQGNSA. CDR3 DNA sequence: TGTGCCAGCAGCTTAGGGGGACAAAATCAAGAGACCCAGTACTTC. Protein product: CASSLGGQNQETQYF.

The CDR3 coding sequence is TGTGCCAGCAGTGACCCGGGGAGTAGAGGCAGTGAGCAGTTCTTC. Amino acid sequence: CASSDPGSRGSEQFF. The rearrangement uses TRBV2 and TRBJ2-5; a weak D match, TRBD2 (5 bases). The better agreement between TRBJ2-1 and the DNA end casts doubt on the J call. Germline V lookup: CDR1 SNHLY, CDR2 FYNNEI. CDR3 size: 15 residues.

CDR3: CASSSGAENEQFF. CDR3 DNA sequence: TGTGCCAGCAGCTCGGGGGCGGAAAATGAGCAGTTCTTC. The gene calls are TRBV7-2 and TRBJ2-1; possibly TRBD1 or TRBD2 for D (6 bases each). The length of the CDR3 is 13 residues. The germline CDR1 and CDR2 sequences are SGHTA and FQGNSA. V dropped 4 bases and J dropped 7 bases, with 11 bases sitting between them. Complete variable domain (other parts from reference TRBV7-2 and TRBJ2-1): GAGVSQSPSNKVTEKGKDVELRCDPISGHTALYWYRQSLGQGLEFLIYFQGNSAPDKSGLPSDRFSAERTGGSVSTLTIQRTQQEDSAVYLCASSSGAENEQFFGPGTRLTVL.

The rearrangement joins TRBV5-1 to TRBJ2-5; D remains unclear. Germline-derived CDR1 and CDR2 are SGHRS and YFSETQ. V was cut by 0 bases and J by 3 bases, with 9 bases left in between. The CDR3 runs to 14 residues. CDR3 region: CASSLVSGEETQYF. Here the CDR3 DNA reads TGCGCCAGCAGCTTGGTTTCAGGCGAAGAGACCCAGTACTTC. The variable domain in full, with the rest retrieved from reference TRBV5-1 and TRBJ2-5, is KAGVTQTPRYLIKTRGQQVTLSCSPISGHRSVSWYQQTPGQGLQFLFEYFSETQRNKGNFPGRFSGRQFSNSRSEMNVSTLELGDSALYLCASSLVSGEETQYFGPGTRLLVL.

Comments on this clonotype: The junction differs from germline at one of its ends, possibly a read error. The chain uses TRBV4-1 and TRBJ2-3; TRBD2 matches at 16 bases. The V gene's germline CDR1 is MGHRA and CDR2 YSYEKL. This CDR3 comprises 20 residues. CDR3 sequence: CDSSPGTSGRALPHTDTRYF. CDR3 DNA sequence: TGCGACAGCAGCCCGGGGACTAGCGGGAGGGCCCTACCACACACAGATACGCGGTATTTT.

This clonotype has a handful of counts. The chain combines TRBV7-3 with TRBJ2-7, with D perhaps matching TRBD1 (5 bases). CDR3 length equals 15 residues. Trimming took 1 base from V and 0 from J, leaving 10 bases between them. Germline CDR1 is SGHTA and CDR2 is FQGTGA. The CDR3 loop reads CASSLIRDSSYEQYF. The CDR3 DNA is TGTGCCAGCAGCTTAATCAGGGATAGCTCCTACGAGCAGTACTTC.

The V gene is TRBV6-5, the J gene TRBJ1-4, with D unclear. There are 14 residues in the CDR3. V lost 5 bases and J 8 bases, leaving 15 bases between the germline ends. CDR1 and CDR2 (germline): MNHEY, SVGAGI. The CDR3 protein is CASSPSWTEEKLFF. The CDR3 DNA follows: TGTGCCAGCAGTCCGAGCTGGACGGAAGAAAAACTGTTTTTT.

The V and J genes are TRBV20-1 and TRBJ1-2; 7 bases map to TRBD1. Germline-derived CDR1 and CDR2 are DFQATT and SNEGSKA (reference sequence). This CDR3 spans 16 amino acids. The V and J ends lost 6 bases and 0 bases, in that order; junction bases with no gene match: 13. CDR3: CSARGGGAEANYGYTF. The CDR3 nucleotides read TGCAGTGCCAGGGGGGGCGGGGCGGAAGCTAACTATGGCTACACCTTC.

The J gene is TRBJ2-7, the V gene TRBV5-1; TRBD1 is a possible D gene (5 bases). There are 15 residues in the CDR3. The germline gives CDR1 SGHRS, CDR2 YFSETQ. V lost 4 bases and J 3 bases, leaving 17 bases between the germline ends. CDR3 DNA: TGCGCCAGCAGCCTCACAGGTGACAAGTACTACGAGCAGTACTTC. The encoded protein is CASSLTGDKYYEQYF.

This clonotype was recorded a few times. The chain has TRBV29-1 and TRBJ1-2; no clear D gene. The V end was cut by 4 bases, the J end by 2 bases, with 11 bases between. CDR1 and CDR2 from the germline V gene are SQVTM and ANQGSEA. This CDR3 has 13 amino acids. The CDR3 bases are TGCAGCGTTGTAGAGCTTTCGAACTATGGCTACACCTTC. It encodes CSVVELSNYGYTF. Looking up the rest from reference TRBV29-1 and TRBJ1-2 gives the full variable domain: SAVISQKPSRDICQRGTSLTIQCQVDSQVTMMFWYRQQPGQSLTLIATANQGSEATYESGFVIDKFPISRPNLTFSTLTVSNMSPEDSSIYLCSVVELSNYGYTFGSGTRLTVV.

This clonotype was detected a few times. The chain combines TRBV12-3 or TRBV12-4 with TRBJ2-4, with TRBD2 matching over 7 bases. The CDR3 consists of 13 residues. V was clipped by 8 bases and J by 6 bases; unmatched bases: 7. CDR3 amino acids: CASGGRDGNIQYF. The CDR3, as DNA: TGTGCCAGCGGAGGGAGGGACGGAAACATTCAGTACTTC.

The chain has TRBV6-2 or TRBV6-3 and TRBJ2-7; 7 bases line up with TRBD1. With 6 bases clipped from V and 2 bases from J, the junction kept 4 bases outside the gene matches. Germline V gives CDR1 MNHEY, CDR2 SVGEGT. The CDR3 runs to 13 residues. CDR3: CASRDRDAYEQYF. CDR3 coding DNA: TGTGCCAGCAGAGACAGGGACGCCTACGAGCAGTACTTC.

The chain is built from TRBV20-1 and TRBJ1-1, with unresolved D. The CDR3 consists of 14 residues. Trimming left V 1 base short and J 0 bases short, with 9 bases between. Germline values: CDR1 DFQATT, CDR2 SNEGSKA (reference sequence). The CDR3 bases are TGCAGTGCTAGAGGTGAACTTATGAACACTGAAGCTTTCTTT. It codes for CSARGELMNTEAFF.

This chain links TRBV6-5 with TRBJ2-5; 10 nucleotides agree with TRBD2. The tail of the sequence fits TRBJ2-1 better, so the J call may be wrong. Germline V gene data show CDR1 as MNHEY and CDR2 as SVGAGI. This CDR3 contains 18 residues. The CDR3 nucleotides are TGTGCCAGCAGTTACGACGCTAGCGGGAGTCTATTATACAATGAGCAGTTCTTC. It codes for CASSYDASGSLLYNEQFF.

In its sample, this clonotype was seen many times. The CDR3 sequence is CSVVTGLTQYF. DNA for the CDR3: TGCAGCGTTGTGACAGGGCTGACCCAGTACTTC. The J gene is TRBJ2-5, the V gene TRBV29-1; 7 positions match TRBD1. V trimming: 4 bases; J trimming: 7 bases; junction bases outside the gene matches: 3. The CDR3 totals 11 residues. CDR1 is SQVTM and CDR2 is ANQGSEA in the germline V gene.

This clonotype was detected ten times or more. The chain couples TRBV5-1 to TRBJ2-7, with no clear D. This CDR3 spans 15 amino acids. In germline, CDR1 is SGHRS, CDR2 YFSETQ. The V and J ends lost 1 base and 0 bases respectively, with 11 bases between them. The CDR3 DNA reads as TGCGCCAGCAGCTTGTACGACGGGTACTCCTACGAGCAGTACTTC. Residues: CASSLYDGYSYEQYF.

This clonotype turned up a few times. This chain joins TRBV10-3 and TRBJ2-2; D uncertain. Trimming removed 5 bases from V and 4 bases from J, with 11 bases in between. The CDR3 is made up of 14 amino acids. The germline V gene has CDR1 ENHRY and CDR2 SYGVKD. The CDR3: CAISPESSTGELFF. As DNA, the CDR3 is TGTGCCATCAGTCCAGAGTCGAGCACCGGGGAGCTGTTTTTT.

This chain joins TRBV5-1 and TRBJ2-7, with D possibly being TRBD2 (6 bases). The V end was cut by 2 bases, the J end by 0 bases, with 9 bases between. CDR1 and CDR2 (germline): SGHRS, YFSETQ. There are 14 residues in the CDR3. In DNA, the CDR3 is TGCGCCAGCAGCTTCCAGACTAGCTCCTACGAGCAGTACTTC. It translates to CASSFQTSSYEQYF.

The chain carries TRBV29-1 and TRBJ2-5; no firm D call. Judging by the DNA end, TRBJ2-1 fits better; the J call may be wrong. The CDR3 covers 12 residues. The V gene's germline CDR1 is SQVTM and CDR2 ANQGSEA. CDR3 in DNA: TGCAGCGTGGCGGACGGATACAATGAGCAGTTCTTC. The encoded protein is CSVADGYNEQFF.

This clonotype appeared a few times. The V and J genes are TRBV3-1 and TRBJ2-1, with 10 bases that match TRBD2. CDR3 size: 16 residues. J lost 1 base, V lost 3 bases, and 3 bases had no gene match. Germline CDR1 and CDR2: LGHDT and YNNKEL (reference sequence). The CDR3 nucleotides are TGTGCCAGCAGCCATGTGACTAGCGGGTCCTACAATGAGCAGTTCTTC. It encodes CASSHVTSGSYNEQFF.

This clonotype has only a few counts. The genes are TRBV27 and TRBJ2-3; the match to TRBD1 covers 7 bases. The CDR3 has 15 residues. With 5 bases clipped from V and 4 bases from J, the junction kept 9 bases outside the gene matches. In germline, CDR1 is MNHEY, CDR2 SMNVEV (reference sequence). The DNA of the CDR3 is TGTGCCAGCAGTCCCGGGGACAGCGTTCCAGATACGCAGTATTTT. Amino acids: CASSPGDSVPDTQYF.

The chain recombines TRBV9 with TRBJ1-1; a weak D match, TRBD1 (5 bases). CDR1 is SGDLS and CDR2 is YYNGEE in the germline V gene. CDR3 length equals 13 residues. The V and J ends lost 0 bases and 10 bases respectively, with 13 bases between them. CDR3 sequence reads: CASSVGPGGVAFF. The CDR3 DNA reads as TGTGCCAGCAGCGTAGGACCCGGGGGGGTAGCTTTCTTT.

The sample holds a few counts of this clonotype. The V call is TRBV28, the J call TRBJ2-7, with D possibly being TRBD2 (5 bases). From germline, CDR1 is MDHEN and CDR2 SYDVKM. The ends were cut back, 2 bases at V and 0 bases at J, with 11 bases in the middle. The CDR3 is 15 residues long. The CDR3 is CASSLASKSSYEQYF. CDR3 DNA sequence: TGTGCCAGCAGTTTAGCTAGCAAGAGCTCCTACGAGCAGTACTTC.

There are a few counts of this clonotype. CDR3 loop: CASSLEGAGGTYGYTF. The CDR3 region has the DNA TGTGCCAGCAGCTTAGAGGGCGCCGGGGGTACCTATGGCTACACCTTC. The chain has TRBV7-9 and TRBJ1-2; perhaps TRBD1 as D (5 bases). V was pared by 1 base and J by 4 bases, with 16 bases between. Germline V gives CDR1 SEHNR, CDR2 FQNEAQ (reference sequence). The CDR3 is 16 amino acids.